The 18 T cell receptor beta chains in this list originate from one sample, sequenced in a study of T cell clonality in common variable immunodeficiency. The protocol was immunoSEQ multiplex PCR, while the TCRdb copy is restricted to in-frame clones and leaves out a portion. This repertoire holds roughly 50,000 clones, and none appear only once. Sequenced sample: peripheral blood mononuclear cells. The receptors shown here come from a person between 18 and 75 years old in good health.

For this clone: The sequenced fragment ends 3 residues before the CDR3 boundary, so the rest is inferred from the germline J gene. The chain links TRBV20-1 to TRBJ2-7; maybe TRBD2 (5 bases). V lost 3 bases, J lost 3 bases, and 12 bases lay in between. This CDR3 spans 13 amino acids. Germline CDR1 DFQATT, CDR2 SNEGSKA (reference sequence). The DNA read from the CDR3 is TGCAGTGCTAGTCCAGGCGGGTACTACGAG. It yields the protein CSASPGGYYE. Given in full, the CDR3 is CSASPGGYYEQYF.

This clone was counted many times. The read comes to an end 3 residues before the CDR3 does, leaving the germline J gene to fill in the end. V is TRBV9 and J is TRBJ2-4; D is uncertain. V lost 7 bases and J lost 0, with 11 bases in between. The CDR3 contains 14 residues. The V gene's germline CDR1 is SGDLS and CDR2 YYNGEE. Here the CDR3 reads CASGRSLAKNIQYF. The CDR3 bases that were read are TGTGCCAGCGGGCGTTCCTTAGCCAAAAACATT.

There are many counts of this clone. Read data end 3 residues before the CDR3 end; the end is taken from the germline J gene. The chain combines TRBV5-1 with TRBJ2-3; the D gene is possibly TRBD1 (6 bases). V lost 0 bases to trimming and J lost 1 base, with 18 bases between them. The CDR3 contains 18 residues. Germline values: CDR1 SGHRS, CDR2 YFSETQ. The CDR3 loop reads CASSLVGRGTIGTDTQYF. CDR3 bases read: TGCGCCAGCAGCTTGGTGGGTAGGGGGACGATCGGCACAGATACG.

This clone was counted ten times or more. From the germline J gene comes the end of the CDR3, since the read stops 3 residues before it. The J gene is TRBJ2-3, the V gene TRBV30; D possibly corresponds to TRBD2 (6 bases). The length of the CDR3 is 15 residues. The V gene lost 0 bases and the J gene lost 4 bases, with 14 bases spanning the gap. Germline V lookup: CDR1 GTSNPN, CDR2 SVGIG (reference sequence). CDR3 residues: CAWSVRRGIADTQYF. The covered CDR3 bases are TGTGCCTGGAGTGTACGTCGGGGGATCGCAGATACG.

This clone was counted many times. The read ends 3 residues early relative to the CDR3; the germline J gene fills the gap. V and J are TRBV20-1 and TRBJ1-1; 10 bases line up with TRBD1. Germline-derived CDR1 and CDR2 are DFQATT and SNEGSKA (reference sequence). The CDR3 totals 15 residues. Trimming cost V 5 bases and J 1 base; bases outside gene matches: 7. CDR3 region: CSARPWTGGNTEAFF. CDR3 DNA (partial): TGCAGTGCTCGACCCTGGACAGGGGGGAACACTGAA.

This clone was seen repeatedly, ten times or more. The read falls 3 residues short of the CDR3 end, and the missing part is taken from the germline J gene. The chain has TRBV16 and TRBJ1-1; possible D gene TRBD1, 6 bases. Per germline, CDR1 KGHSY and CDR2 FQNENV. This CDR3 is 16 amino acids long. V lost 0 bases and J 4 bases, leaving 15 bases between the germline ends. The DNA read from the CDR3 is TGTGCCAGCAGCCAATCCATCGGCGGAGGGGGCACTGAA. Its protein is CASSQSIGGGGTE. In full, the CDR3 is CASSQSIGGGGTEAFF.

This clone has a count of ten or more. The CDR3 end falls 3 residues outside the read, so it is completed with the germline J gene. The V gene is TRBV7-3, the J gene TRBJ2-1, with TRBD2 as a possible D gene (5 bases). Looked up from germline, CDR1 is SGHTA and CDR2 is FQGTGA. Deletions cut 5 bases from V and 6 bases from J, with 23 bases between. This CDR3 is 17 amino acids long. The CDR3 DNA, read in part, is TGTGCCAGCAGCACGACGCCACCCCCCATCGGGGTCAATGAG. Its protein product is CASSTTPPPIGVNE. The full CDR3 protein reads CASSTTPPPIGVNEQFF.

This clone was found a few times. Read sequence stops 3 residues before the CDR3 end, and the germline J gene provides the missing end. This chain connects TRBV18 to TRBJ2-3, with a tentative D call TRBD1 (5 bases). Germline values: CDR1 KGHSH, CDR2 LQKENI. This CDR3 contains 15 residues. The CDR3 bases that were read are TGTGCCAGCTCACTTGGGGTGCAGGGTCGTCAGCCG. This translates into CASSLGVQGRQP. The full CDR3 sequence reads CASSLGVQGRQPQYF.

This clone was seen more than once but under ten times. The CDR3 end falls 3 residues outside the read, so it is completed with the germline J gene. This chain joins TRBV6-9 and TRBJ2-5, with TRBD2 matching over 8 bases. The V gene's germline CDR1 is MNHGY and CDR2 SVAAGI. CDR3 size: 15 residues. The V segment lost 6 bases and the J segment 0 bases; nucleotides outside the gene matches: 6. The CDR3 DNA, read in part, is TGTGCCAGCAGCCTAGCGGGTTTCCACCAAGAGACC. Its protein is CASSLAGFHQET. The complete CDR3 protein is CASSLAGFHQETQYF.

This clone has ten or more counts. Read data end 3 residues before the CDR3 end; the end is taken from the germline J gene. The genes are TRBV30 and TRBJ1-1; 7 nucleotides align to TRBD1. The CDR3 covers 13 residues. CDR1 and CDR2 (germline): GTSNPN, SVGIG (reference sequence). V trimming: 2 bases; J trimming: 1 base; junction bases outside the gene matches: 1. The DNA read from the CDR3 is TGTGCCTGGAGTAGGGGGCAGAACACTGAA. Its translation: CAWSRGQNTE. The whole CDR3 protein reads CAWSRGQNTEAFF.

This clone occurred many times. The CDR3 DNA, read in part, is TGTGCCAGCAGTTTCGACAGGGTCAATGAG. Translated, it gives CASSFDRVNE. The whole CDR3 sequence is CASSFDRVNEQFF. J is TRBJ2-1 and V is TRBV2; 7 nucleotides match TRBD1. The read terminates 3 residues before the CDR3 end, so the remaining end is supplied by the germline J gene. The CDR3 covers 13 residues. CDR1 and CDR2 from the germline V gene are SNHLY and FYNNEI. Trimming removed 5 bases from V and 6 bases from J; junction bases left unmatched: 4.

This clone occurred many times. The DNA ends 3 residues before the CDR3 does, and the rest of the CDR3 is filled in from the germline J gene. The chain uses TRBV7-6 and TRBJ2-7, with 12 bases aligning to TRBD2. The CDR3 has 14 residues. Trimming removed 4 bases from V and 6 bases from J; junction bases left unmatched: 4. Germline CDR1 SGHVS, CDR2 FNYEAQ. The DNA read from the CDR3 is TGTGCCAGCAGCTCCGGACTAGCGGGATCCGAG. Translation gives CASSSGLAGSE. The complete CDR3 reads CASSSGLAGSEQYF.

This clone showed up many times. The read halts 3 residues ahead of the CDR3 end, with the missing end drawn from the germline J gene. The genes are TRBV5-1 and TRBJ2-2; the match to TRBD1 covers 7 bases. The length of the CDR3 is 12 residues. Germline V lookup: CDR1 SGHRS, CDR2 YFSETQ. The DNA read from the CDR3 is TGCGCCAGCCAACTGGACAGGCTGAGG. The encoded protein is CASQLDRLR. The complete CDR3 protein is CASQLDRLRLFF.

This clone has a handful of counts. The CDR3 goes on 3 residues after the read ends, and that part is filled in from the germline J gene. Other DNA sequences in this specimen translate into the identical CDR3. The V and J genes are TRBV19 and TRBJ1-5; weak D call: TRBD1 (5 bases). CDR1 is LNHDA and CDR2 is SQIVND in the germline V gene (reference sequence). The length of the CDR3 is 14 residues. V gave up 5 bases and J gave up 7 bases, with 15 bases separating them. Partial CDR3 DNA: TGTGCCAGTAGTCCCCGTCAGGGTGGGCAGCCC. It codes for CASSPRQGGQP. The CDR3 as a whole reads CASSPRQGGQPQHF.

This clone came up many times. Read data end 3 residues before the CDR3 end; the end is taken from the germline J gene. The rearrangement links TRBV11-2 to TRBJ2-1, with 15 positions matching TRBD2. CDR1 and CDR2 from the germline V gene are SGHAT and FQNNGV. CDR3 length: 14 residues. The V segment lost 6 bases and the J segment 8 bases; nucleotides outside the gene matches: 2. CDR3 region: CASRGLAGGYEQFF. The CDR3 bases that were read are TGTGCCAGCAGAGGACTAGCGGGAGGGTATGAG.

This clone has just a few counts. The missing CDR3 end, 3 residues past where the read stops, is filled in from the germline J gene. The chain couples TRBV7-6 to TRBJ2-7; the D gene is possibly TRBD2 (7 bases). V gave up 1 base and J gave up 2 bases, with 12 bases separating them. This CDR3 has 15 residues. Germline V CDR1 and CDR2: SGHVS, FNYEAQ. CDR3 in amino acids: CASSLGRGLTYEQYF. The DNA read from the CDR3 is TGTGCCAGCAGCTTAGGGCGGGGGCTGACCTACGAG.

This clone occurred many times. Its ends do not fully match the called genes, so a read error is possible. The CDR3 extends 3 residues past the end of the read, so its final part is completed from the germline J gene. The chain uses TRBV6-1 and TRBJ1-5; no firm D call. The CDR3 is 13 residues long. Germline V CDR1 and CDR2: MNHNS, SASEGT. CDR3: CASSEGQYQPQHF. The sequenced CDR3 bases are TGTGCCAGCAGCGAAGGGCAGTATCAGCCC.

This clone has a count of ten or more. The CDR3 end lies 3 residues beyond the end of the read and is filled in from the germline J gene. This sequence joins TRBV7-8 and TRBJ2-5; tentative D call: TRBD2 (5 bases). The CDR3 consists of 14 residues. Trimming removed 4 bases from V and 5 bases from J, with 14 bases in between. CDR1 is SGHVS, CDR2 FQNEAQ, per germline. The DNA read from the CDR3 is TGTGCCAGCAGCTCCGTCCCAGCGGTGGAGACC. It specifies CASSSVPAVET. The full CDR3 reads CASSSVPAVETQYF. The whole variable domain, filled in from reference TRBV7-8 and TRBJ2-5, reads GAGVSQSPRYKVAKRGQDVALRCDPISGHVSLFWYQQALGQGPEFLTYFQNEAQLDKSGLPSDRFFAERPEGSVSTLKIQRTQQEDSAVYLCASSSVPAVETQYFGPGTRLLVL.